Listed below are T cell receptor beta chains from one sample, sequenced in a study of cytomegalovirus exposure and HLA in healthy donors. TCRdb's table, derived via immunoSEQ multiplex PCR, lists solely in-frame clones and lacks some. The sample holds over 150,000 clones, roughly 79% seen once. The sample was PBMCs. These receptors all come from a male donor in good health and CMV-seronegative. Each CDR3 is given with its conserved first and last residue. The D gene is left open where the match is weak. Rows may omit the clone size; those that give it use once, few, many or a size class.

V gene,clone size,D gene,J gene,CDR3 protein,CDR3 DNA
TRBV6-6,few,TRBD1,TRBJ1-1,CASSYSAQGAAEAFF,TGTGCCAGCAGTTACTCGGCGCAGGGGGCGGCTGAAGCTTTCTTT
TRBV6-6,-,-,TRBJ1-2,CASSYDSNYGYTF,TGTGCCAGCAGTTACGACAGTAACTATGGCTACACCTTC
TRBV11-2,-,TRBD2,TRBJ2-3,CASSRGLAASTDTQYF,TGTGCCAGCAGCCGGGGACTAGCGGCTAGCACAGATACGCAGTATTTT
TRBV30,once,TRBD1,TRBJ1-5,CACDRGPRPFSNQPQHF,TGTGCCTGTGACAGGGGACCCAGGCCGTTTAGCAATCAGCCCCAGCATTTT
TRBV5-1,-,TRBD1,TRBJ2-7,CASSSGQAGSYEQYF,TGCGCCAGCAGCTCAGGACAGGCCGGCTCCTACGAGCAGTACTTC
TRBV28,-,TRBD2,TRBJ2-2,CASRPGGAHSAGELFF,TGTGCCAGCAGGCCCGGGGGGGCCCATTCGGCCGGGGAGCTGTTTTTT
TRBV5-4,-,-,TRBJ1-1,CASSLGLNTEAFF,TGTGCCAGCAGCTTGGGACTCAACACTGAAGCTTTCTTT
TRBV6-5,-,TRBD1,TRBJ1-2,CASMDRGSRYGYTF,TGTGCCAGCATGGACAGGGGATCCCGCTATGGCTACACCTTC
TRBV4-3,-,-,TRBJ2-7,CASSQSTGNLNEQYF,TGCGCCAGCAGCCAGTCGACCGGGAACCTAAACGAGCAGTACTTC
TRBV7-9,-,-,TRBJ1-1,CASSPRETEAFF,TGTGCCAGCAGCCCCCGAGAAACTGAAGCTTTCTTT
TRBV7-6,once,-,TRBJ2-1,CASSSPGTQDNEQFF,TGTGCCAGCAGCTCCCCCGGGACACAAGACAATGAGCAGTTCTTC
TRBV9,-,-,TRBJ1-2,CASSVVGVPLTF,TGTGCCAGCAGCGTAGTAGGGGTTCCCCTCACCTTC
TRBV29-1,-,-,TRBJ1-5,CSVVVERVGNQPQHF,TGCAGCGTTGTAGTTGAGAGGGTAGGCAATCAGCCCCAGCATTTT
TRBV19,-,-,TRBJ1-5,CASSPETDSNQPQHF,TGTGCCAGTAGTCCGGAGACGGATAGCAATCAGCCCCAGCATTTT
TRBV28,-,-,TRBJ2-7,CASSLSREQYF,TGTGCCAGCAGTTTATCGCGGGAGCAGTACTTC
TRBV15,-,TRBD1,TRBJ1-4,CATRSGTEGEKLFF,TGTGCCACCCGTTCCGGGACAGAAGGGGAAAAACTGTTTTTT
TRBV6-1,-,-,TRBJ1-2,CASQQWAGNYGYTF,TGTGCCAGCCAACAGTGGGCCGGTAACTATGGCTACACCTTC
TRBV6-6,-,TRBD1,TRBJ1-5,CASRGTGLLAQHF,TGTGCCAGCAGAGGGACAGGTTTGTTAGCCCAGCATTTT
TRBV7-2,-,TRBD2,TRBJ2-1,CASSMTGTSFEEQFF,TGTGCCAGCAGCATGACCGGGACTAGCTTTGAGGAGCAGTTCTTC
TRBV7-7,-,-,TRBJ2-6,CASSQGSGANVLTF,TGTGCCAGCAGCCAGGGGTCTGGGGCCAACGTCCTGACTTTC
TRBV7-2,-,-,TRBJ1-5,CASSLRGNQPQHF,TGTGCCAGCAGCTTAAGGGGAAATCAGCCCCAGCATTTT
TRBV6-6,-,-,TRBJ1-5,CASSSGQTYSNQPQHF,TGTGCCAGCAGCAGCGGACAGACCTATAGCAATCAGCCCCAGCATTTT
TRBV7-2,-,TRBD1,TRBJ1-5,CASSFDRGGQPQHF,TGTGCCAGCAGCTTCGACAGGGGGGGTCAGCCCCAGCATTTT
TRBV5-8,-,-,TRBJ2-4,CASSLRQSLAKNIQYF,TGTGCCAGCAGCTTGAGACAGTCTTTAGCCAAAAACATTCAGTACTTC
TRBV4-1,once,-,TRBJ2-1,CASSQDSLRGRGEQFF,TGCGCCAGCAGCCAAGATTCATTAAGGGGGCGGGGTGAGCAGTTCTTC
TRBV5-4,few,TRBD2,TRBJ2-5,CASSSPGGARETQYF,TGTGCCAGCAGCTCGCCGGGGGGGGCGCGGGAGACCCAGTACTTC
TRBV6-1,-,-,TRBJ2-7,CASCSGPGASYEQYF,TGTGCCAGCTGCTCCGGGCCAGGGGCCTCCTACGAGCAGTACTTC
TRBV30,-,TRBD1,TRBJ2-5,CAWTSKGQGSWEQYF,TGTGCCTGGACCTCCAAGGGACAGGGGTCCTGGGAGCAGTACTTC
TRBV14,-,-,TRBJ2-7,CASSQAYEQYF,TGTGCCAGCAGCCAAGCCTACGAGCAGTACTTC
TRBV30,-,-,TRBJ1-3,CAWRAKDTSGNTIYF,TGTGCCTGGAGGGCAAAGGACACCTCTGGAAACACCATATATTTT
TRBV29-1,-,-,TRBJ1-2,CSVDSTNYGYTF,TGCAGCGTGGACAGCACTAACTATGGCTACACCTTC
TRBV6-1,-,TRBD1,TRBJ2-7,CAATIRDRVSYEQYF,TGTGCCGCCACAATCCGGGACAGGGTATCCTACGAGCAGTACTTC
TRBV28,-,-,TRBJ2-6,CASRFTSAGANVLTF,TGTGCCAGCAGATTTACTAGTGCTGGGGCCAACGTCCTGACTTTC